The 32 T cell receptor beta chains presented below share a single source sample, sequenced in a study of cytomegalovirus exposure and HLA in healthy donors. The PCR was carried out with 60 Vbeta primers and 13 Jbeta primers. TCRdb keeps only in-frame clones here, not all; method: immunoSEQ multiplex PCR. This table has roughly 160,000 clones, about three quarters appearing once. Sequencing input: PBMCs. The receptor set was obtained from a woman between 50 and 59 years old in good health and CMV-seropositive.

The V call is TRBV5-1, the J call TRBJ2-3; 8 bases line up with TRBD2. Germline V lookup: CDR1 SGHRS, CDR2 YFSETQ. Losses at the gene ends were 2 bases for V and 1 base for J; bases not matched to a gene: 6. The CDR3 spans 16 residues. DNA for the CDR3: TGCGCCAGCAGCTTCTCCAGCGGGGGAGGCACAGATACGCAGTATTTT. It codes for CASSFSSGGGTDTQYF.

The chain joins TRBV6-5 to TRBJ2-7; the D gene is possibly TRBD2 (6 bases). CDR1 is MNHEY, CDR2 SVGAGI, per germline. Trimming shortened V by 0 bases and J by 6 bases, and 12 bases separated the two germline ends. The CDR3 is 14 amino acids. CDR3 sequence reads: CASSYSGGGTEQYF. CDR3 nucleotide sequence: TGTGCCAGCAGTTACTCCGGCGGAGGGACCGAGCAGTACTTC.

This clone has more than one count but fewer than ten. The rearrangement joins TRBV19 to TRBJ2-1; 8 positions agree with TRBD2. CDR1 and CDR2 (germline): LNHDA, SQIVND (reference sequence). There are 15 residues in the CDR3. J gave up 2 bases and V 2 bases, and 2 bases lay outside the gene matches. CDR3 residues: CASSITSGAYNEQFF. CDR3 DNA sequence: TGTGCCAGTAGTATAACTAGCGGAGCCTACAATGAGCAGTTCTTC. The full variable domain, rest sourced from reference TRBV19 and TRBJ2-1, is DGGITQSPKYLFRKEGQNVTLSCEQNLNHDAMYWYRQDPGQGLRLIYYSQIVNDFQKGDIAEGYSVSREKKESFPLTVTSAQKNPTAFYLCASSITSGAYNEQFFGPGTRLTVL.

The chain carries TRBV7-6 and TRBJ2-1; a possible D gene is TRBD2 (5 bases). The CDR3 covers 16 residues. The V gene lost 1 base and the J gene lost 2 bases, with 12 bases spanning the gap. Germline loops: CDR1 SGHVS, CDR2 FNYEAQ. Here the CDR3 DNA reads TGTGCCAGCAGCTTAGTTGGAGGCGACGCCTACAATGAGCAGTTCTTC. This encodes CASSLVGGDAYNEQFF.

The chain uses TRBV9 and TRBJ1-2; no definite D call. The germline CDR1 and CDR2 sequences are SGDLS and YYNGEE. Trimming cost V 0 bases and J 1 base, with 7 bases left between them. This CDR3 has 14 residues. CDR3 residues: CASSVDSGNYGYTF. As DNA, the CDR3 is TGTGCCAGCAGCGTAGACAGCGGTAACTATGGCTACACCTTC.

The chain links TRBV6-1 to TRBJ1-4; D may be TRBD1 (5 bases). CDR3 length equals 15 residues. Looked up from germline, CDR1 is MNHNS and CDR2 is SASEGT. V shed 4 bases and J shed 0 bases, with 9 bases lying between them. The CDR3 DNA follows: TGTGCCAGCAGTGTACGGGGGGCAACTAATGAAAAACTGTTTTTT. This codes for CASSVRGATNEKLFF.

This chain connects TRBV19 to TRBJ1-2, with 7 bases fitting TRBD1. V lost 7 bases to trimming and J lost 4 bases; unmatched junction nucleotides: 9. Per germline, CDR1 LNHDA and CDR2 SQIVND (reference sequence). The CDR3 length is 14 residues. CDR3: CASTTDRSTYGYTF. CDR3 DNA sequence: TGTGCCAGTACCACGGACAGGAGTACCTATGGCTACACCTTC.

This clone has a handful of counts. V and J are TRBV19 and TRBJ1-1, with D perhaps matching TRBD1 (5 bases). Germline CDR1 and CDR2: LNHDA and SQIVND (reference sequence). V lost 4 bases and J 5 bases, leaving 26 bases between the germline ends. This CDR3 has 18 residues. The CDR3 DNA follows: TGTGCCAGTAGTACCCTTTCGGTGGAGGGATGGGGACGGACTGAAGCTTTCTTT. Its protein product is CASSTLSVEGWGRTEAFF.

This clone was seen only once. The rearrangement uses TRBV28 and TRBJ2-2; D might be TRBD2 (6 bases). The V end lost 6 bases, the J end lost 6 bases, and 20 bases lay between the germline ends. Germline assignment: CDR1 MDHEN and CDR2 SYDVKM. This CDR3 spans 16 amino acids. The CDR3 reads CASSEGGPMDSGELFF. In nucleotides, the CDR3 is TGTGCCAGCAGCGAAGGAGGGCCTATGGACTCCGGGGAGCTGTTTTTT. Filled out from reference TRBV28 and TRBJ2-2, the complete variable domain reads DVKVTQSSRYLVKRTGEKVFLECVQDMDHENMFWYRQDPGLGLRLIYFSYDVKMKEKGDIPEGYSVSREKKERFSLILESASTNQTSMYLCASSEGGPMDSGELFFGEGSRLTVL.

The CDR3 DNA is TGTGCCAGCAGCTCTAGCGGGAGGGCAGATACGCAGTATTTT. Protein sequence: CASSSSGRADTQYF. The genes are TRBV7-3 and TRBJ2-3; 12 nucleotides align to TRBD2. V lost 4 bases, J lost 4 bases, and 0 bases stayed unmatched. Germline CDR1 SGHTA, CDR2 FQGTGA. The CDR3 contains 14 residues.

The CDR3, as DNA: TGTGCCAGTAGTGCCCGGACAGGGGGCAGGAGGTACGAGCAGTACTTC. It is translated as CASSARTGGRRYEQYF. The genes are TRBV19 and TRBJ2-5, with 11 bases that match TRBD1. The last part of the DNA fits TRBJ2-7 better; the J call may be wrong. The CDR3 runs 16 residues. In germline, CDR1 is LNHDA, CDR2 SQIVND (reference sequence).

This clone appeared a single time. CDR3 in DNA: TGTGCCAGCAGCCCTCGGACTAGCGGGAGGGGCGAGCAGTACTTC. It codes for CASSPRTSGRGEQYF. This rearrangement joins TRBV7-2 to TRBJ2-7; 15 bases align to TRBD2. Germline V gives CDR1 SGHTA, CDR2 FQGNSA. The CDR3 length is 15 residues. V shed 5 bases, J shed 6 bases, and the junction held 5 bases outside the gene matches.

CDR3: CASSVDPASGTDTQYF. CDR3 nucleotide sequence: TGTGCCAGCAGCGTAGACCCAGCTAGCGGCACAGATACGCAGTATTTT. V usage is TRBV9 and J usage is TRBJ2-3, with TRBD2 as a possible D gene (6 bases). Trimming took 0 bases from V and 1 from J, leaving 12 bases between them. Germline CDR1 reads SGDLS; CDR2 reads YYNGEE. The CDR3 covers 16 residues.

This clone showed up just a few times. This rearrangement joins TRBV29-1 to TRBJ2-5, with TRBD1 identical over 8 bases. The CDR3 is 14 amino acids. The V gene end was trimmed by 8 bases and the J gene end by 5 bases; junction bases not matched to a gene: 13. Germline CDR1 is SQVTM and CDR2 is ANQGSEA. CDR3 residues: CSIFLTGVVETQYF. The CDR3 nucleotides read TGCAGCATTTTCTTGACAGGGGTTGTGGAGACCCAGTACTTC.

The chain links TRBV21-1 to TRBJ1-2; the table's D call TRBD1 went unverified against the DNA. TRBV21-1 is annotated as a pseudogene. The CDR3 sequence is 14 residues long. CDR3 protein: CASSTRQGPKNGTF. The CDR3 bases are TGTGCCAGCAGCACTCGACAAGGCCCTAAAAATGGCACCTTC.

J is TRBJ1-3 and V is TRBV28; weak D call: TRBD1 (5 bases). The CDR3 contains 15 residues. Germline V gene data show CDR1 as MDHEN and CDR2 as SYDVKM. Trimming took off 7 bases at V and 0 bases at J, with 13 bases between the two ends. In DNA, the CDR3 is TGTGCCAGCACTTCACCGGGACTCTCTGGAAACACCATATATTTT. Amino acids: CASTSPGLSGNTIYF. Looking up the rest from reference TRBV28 and TRBJ1-3 gives the full variable domain: DVKVTQSSRYLVKRTGEKVFLECVQDMDHENMFWYRQDPGLGLRLIYFSYDVKMKEKGDIPEGYSVSREKKERFSLILESASTNQTSMYLCASTSPGLSGNTIYFGEGSWLTVV.

The count of this clone is one. The V gene is TRBV29-1, the J gene TRBJ1-2; 9 bases are a match to TRBD1. Trimming took 5 bases from V and 0 from J; bases not matched to a gene: 7. This CDR3 contains 15 residues. From germline, CDR1 is SQVTM and CDR2 ANQGSEA. CDR3 region: CSVLGQGVANYGYTF. DNA for the CDR3: TGCAGCGTTCTGGGACAGGGAGTTGCTAACTATGGCTACACCTTC.

This clone has just one count. The chain uses TRBV28 and TRBJ2-3; maybe TRBD2 (6 bases). Germline CDR1 MDHEN, CDR2 SYDVKM. Deletions cut 5 bases from V and 2 bases from J, with 23 bases between. The CDR3 contains 18 residues. The CDR3 protein is CASSRVMGLGFVTDTQYF. The CDR3 region has the DNA TGTGCCAGCAGTCGCGTAATGGGACTTGGTTTCGTCACAGATACGCAGTATTTT. Full variable domain (missing parts from reference TRBV28 and TRBJ2-3): DVKVTQSSRYLVKRTGEKVFLECVQDMDHENMFWYRQDPGLGLRLIYFSYDVKMKEKGDIPEGYSVSREKKERFSLILESASTNQTSMYLCASSRVMGLGFVTDTQYFGPGTRLTVL.

This chain joins TRBV9 and TRBJ2-5; a possible D gene is TRBD1 (5 bases). Trimming cost V 5 bases and J 3 bases, with 8 bases left between them. This CDR3 spans 12 amino acids. The germline gives CDR1 SGDLS, CDR2 YYNGEE. The CDR3 is CASSETEETQYF. The CDR3 nucleotides are TGTGCCAGCAGTGAGACAGAAGAGACCCAGTACTTC.

The chain joins TRBV7-6 to TRBJ1-4; maybe TRBD1 (6 bases). Germline assignment: CDR1 SGHVS and CDR2 FNYEAQ. The CDR3 has 17 residues. Between the trimmed V and J ends, which lost 3 bases and 3 bases, there was a span of 17 bases. The chain's CDR3 is CASSLGVVTGSNEKLFF. CDR3 nucleotides: TGTGCCAGCAGCTTGGGGGTGGTGACAGGCTCTAATGAAAAACTGTTTTTT.

This clone was recorded only once. The V gene is TRBV2, the J gene TRBJ1-5; TRBD1 matches 8 bases. V lost 6 bases and J lost 1; bases outside the gene matches: 5. The CDR3 runs to 15 residues. Germline V gene lookup returns CDR1 SNHLY and CDR2 FYNNEI. The CDR3 coding sequence is TGTGCCAGCAGCCCCAGACAGGGGAGCAATCAGCCCCAGCATTTT. It codes for CASSPRQGSNQPQHF.

This sequence joins TRBV5-1 and TRBJ2-6, with D maybe TRBD1 (6 bases). The CDR3 spans 19 residues. CDR1 SGHRS and CDR2 YFSETQ come from the germline V gene. V gave up 4 bases and J gave up 1 base, with 21 bases separating them. The CDR3 region is CASSPSLGQLGSGANVLTF. DNA of the CDR3: TGCGCCAGCAGCCCCTCTCTCGGACAGTTGGGGTCTGGGGCCAACGTCCTGACTTTC. Supplemented by reference TRBV5-1 and TRBJ2-6, the full variable domain reads KAGVTQTPRYLIKTRGQQVTLSCSPISGHRSVSWYQQTPGQGLQFLFEYFSETQRNKGNFPGRFSGRQFSNSRSEMNVSTLELGDSALYLCASSPSLGQLGSGANVLTFGAGSRLTVL.

A word on this clone: Other DNA sequences in this specimen translate into the identical CDR3. The gene calls are TRBV9 and TRBJ2-3; 7 nucleotides align to TRBD2. The CDR3 is 13 amino acids. The germline V gene encodes CDR1 SGDLS and CDR2 YYNGEE. With V trimmed by 0 bases and J by 5 bases, 0 bases remained unmatched. CDR3 region: CASSVGGGDTQYF. The CDR3 DNA reads as TGTGCCAGCAGCGTAGGCGGGGGAGATACGCAGTATTTT. The full variable domain, rest sourced from reference TRBV9 and TRBJ2-3, is DSGVTQTPKHLITATGQRVTLRCSPRSGDLSVYWYQQSLDQGLQFLIQYYNGEERAKGNILERFSAQQFPDLHSELNLSSLELGDSALYFCASSVGGGDTQYFGPGTRLTVL.

A few counts support this clone. Mismatch with germline at one junction end may stem from a read error. The chain employs TRBV7-3 and TRBJ1-1; D is perhaps TRBD1 (5 bases). Germline V gene sequence: CDR1 SGHTA, CDR2 FQGTGA. This CDR3 is built from 14 residues. CDR3 DNA sequence: TGTGCCAGCAGCCTAACGGGGCAGAACACTGAAGCTTTCTTT. The encoded protein is CASSLTGQNTEAFF.

This clone appeared once. The junction differs from germline at one of its ends, possibly a read error. The V and J genes are TRBV7-7 and TRBJ2-1; perhaps TRBD2 as D (6 bases). The germline gives CDR1 SSHAT, CDR2 FNYEAQ (reference sequence). CDR3 length: 15 residues. The CDR3 is CASSLEAGPYNEQFF. CDR3 sequence (DNA): TGTGCTAGCAGCTTAGAGGCGGGGCCCTACAATGAGCAGTTCTTC. Filled out from reference TRBV7-7 and TRBJ2-1, the complete variable domain reads GAGVSQSPRYKVTKRGQDVTLRCDPISSHATLYWYQQALGQGPEFLTYFNYEAQPDKSGLPSDRFSAERPEGSISTLTIQRTEQRDSAMYRCASSLEAGPYNEQFFGPGTRLTVL.

The chain recombines TRBV2 with TRBJ1-1; no clear D gene. Germline CDR1 and CDR2: SNHLY and FYNNEI. The length of the CDR3 is 16 residues. V lost 6 bases and J 3 bases, leaving 20 bases between the germline ends. The CDR3 bases are TGTGCCAGCAGGGCCGGGGAAGGGCGGGTGGACACTGAAGCTTTCTTT. This translates into CASRAGEGRVDTEAFF.

The chain employs TRBV5-1 and TRBJ1-4, with D tentatively TRBD1 (6 bases). CDR3 size: 16 residues. V lost 4 bases and J lost 3, with 16 bases in between. Germline CDR1 reads SGHRS; CDR2 reads YFSETQ. CDR3 bases: TGCGCCAGCAGCCTCGGACAGTTCATCCCTAATGAAAAACTGTTTTTT. This sequence encodes CASSLGQFIPNEKLFF.

The chain is built from TRBV5-1 and TRBJ2-5; possible D gene TRBD1, 6 bases. The CDR3 is made up of 15 amino acids. Per germline, CDR1 SGHRS and CDR2 YFSETQ. Trimming shortened V by 0 bases and J by 2 bases, and 11 bases separated the two germline ends. Here the CDR3 DNA reads TGCGCCAGCAGCTTGGGGCTCGGACAGCAAGAGACCCAGTACTTC. It yields the protein CASSLGLGQQETQYF.

The V and J genes are TRBV27 and TRBJ2-3, with TRBD1 matching over 12 bases. J gave up 5 bases and V 0 bases, and 9 bases lay outside the gene matches. Per germline, CDR1 MNHEY and CDR2 SMNVEV (reference sequence). This CDR3 contains 18 residues. Here the CDR3 reads CASSLSWGTGGNRDTQYF. CDR3 in DNA: TGTGCCAGCAGTTTATCGTGGGGGACAGGGGGCAATAGAGATACGCAGTATTTT.

The V gene is TRBV28, the J gene TRBJ2-5; 9 positions agree with TRBD1. The J call may be incorrect, as the DNA end agrees better with TRBJ2-7. The germline gives CDR1 MDHEN, CDR2 SYDVKM. CDR3 length: 15 amino acids. The CDR3, as DNA: TGTGCCAGCAGTTTACCGACAGGGGGATCCGACGAGCAGTACTTC. It specifies CASSLPTGGSDEQYF.

J is TRBJ1-4 and V is TRBV19; 7 bases line up with TRBD1. Germline lookup yields CDR1 LNHDA and CDR2 SQIVND (reference sequence). J gave up 8 bases and V 4 bases, and 4 bases lay outside the gene matches. This CDR3 contains 13 residues. CDR3 loop: CASSSTGAEKLFF. Here the CDR3 DNA reads TGTGCCAGTAGTAGTACAGGGGCGGAAAAACTGTTTTTT.

This chain uses TRBV7-9 with TRBJ2-2; D uncertain. Trimming removed 2 bases from V and 6 bases from J, with 13 bases in between. This CDR3 region has 15 residues. Germline V gives CDR1 SEHNR, CDR2 FQNEAQ (reference sequence). DNA for the CDR3: TGTGCCAGCAGCTTACCGCTACTCATGGCCGGGGAGCTGTTTTTT. Residues: CASSLPLLMAGELFF.